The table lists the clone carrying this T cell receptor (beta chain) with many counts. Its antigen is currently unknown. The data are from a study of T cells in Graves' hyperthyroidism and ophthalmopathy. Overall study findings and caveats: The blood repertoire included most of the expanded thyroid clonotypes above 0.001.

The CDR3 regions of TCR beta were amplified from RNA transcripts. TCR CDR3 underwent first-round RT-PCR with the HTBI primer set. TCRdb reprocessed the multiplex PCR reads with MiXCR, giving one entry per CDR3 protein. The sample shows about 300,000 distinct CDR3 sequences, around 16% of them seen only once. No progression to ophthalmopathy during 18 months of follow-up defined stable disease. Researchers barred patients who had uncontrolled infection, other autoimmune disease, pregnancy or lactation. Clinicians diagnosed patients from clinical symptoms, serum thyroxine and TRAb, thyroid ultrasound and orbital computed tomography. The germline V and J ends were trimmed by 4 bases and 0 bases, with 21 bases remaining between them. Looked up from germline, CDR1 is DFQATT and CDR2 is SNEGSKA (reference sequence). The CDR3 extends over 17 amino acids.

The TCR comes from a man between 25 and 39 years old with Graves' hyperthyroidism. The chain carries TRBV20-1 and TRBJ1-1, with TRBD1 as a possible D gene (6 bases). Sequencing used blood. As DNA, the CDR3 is TGCAGTGCTACCTCGCCGGGGGCCCAGAGGCTGAACACTGAAGCTTTCTTT. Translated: CSATSPGAQRLNTEAFF.